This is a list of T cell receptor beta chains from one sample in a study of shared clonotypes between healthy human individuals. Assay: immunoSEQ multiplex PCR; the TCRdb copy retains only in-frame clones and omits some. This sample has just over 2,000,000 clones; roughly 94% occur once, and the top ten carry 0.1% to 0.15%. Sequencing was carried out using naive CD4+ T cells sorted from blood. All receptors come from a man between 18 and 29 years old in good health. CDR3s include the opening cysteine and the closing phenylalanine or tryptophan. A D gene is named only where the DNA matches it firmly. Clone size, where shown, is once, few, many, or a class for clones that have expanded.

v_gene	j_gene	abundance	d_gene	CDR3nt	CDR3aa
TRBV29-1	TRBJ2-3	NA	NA	TGCAGCGTTGAGGCGGGGCAACTTACGCAGTATTTT	CSVEAGQLTQYF
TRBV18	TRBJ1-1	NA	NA	TGTGCCAGCTCATCTAATACAGGGAGGTCCAACACTGAAGCTTTCTTT	CASSSNTGRSNTEAFF
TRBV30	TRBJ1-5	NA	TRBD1	TGTGCCTGTAAACCGGGACAGGGAGGCCAGCCCCAGCATTTT	CACKPGQGGQPQHF
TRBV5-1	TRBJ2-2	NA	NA	TGCGCCAGCAGCTTGGTCGGGCAAAGGAACACCGGGGAGCTGTTTTTT	CASSLVGQRNTGELFF
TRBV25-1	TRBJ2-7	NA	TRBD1	TGTGCCAGCAGTGAAGACAGGGTAGTCTACGAGCAGTACTTC	CASSEDRVVYEQYF
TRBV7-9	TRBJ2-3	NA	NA	TGTGCCAGCAGGCGGCAGACAGGCTTAGATACGCAGTATTTT	CASRRQTGLDTQYF
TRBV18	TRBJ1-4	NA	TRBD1	TGTGCCAGCTCACCCATGCAACAGGGGGCCAACATCAAGAATGAAAAACTGTTTTTT	CASSPMQQGANIKNEKLFF
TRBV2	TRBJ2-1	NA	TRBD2	TGTGCCAGCGTGGGGGAGAGCGGGGGATACAATGAGCAGTTCTTC	CASVGESGGYNEQFF
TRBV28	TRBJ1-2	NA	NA	TGTGCCAGCAGTCCATCTTTGGCAGGGAGGTATGGCTACACCTTC	CASSPSLAGRYGYTF
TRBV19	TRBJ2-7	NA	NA	TGTGCCAGTAGTGGCCAGGGGGGCTACGAGCAGTACTTC	CASSGQGGYEQYF
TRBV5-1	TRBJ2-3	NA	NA	TGCGCCAGCACGTCGGGCAGCCCCTCAGATACGCAGTATTTT	CASTSGSPSDTQYF
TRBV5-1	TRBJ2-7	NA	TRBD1	TGCGCCAGCAGCTCCGGGGACAGGGGCCGCGAGCAGTACTTC	CASSSGDRGREQYF
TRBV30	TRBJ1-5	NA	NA	TGTGCCTGGTCGGCGGGACAAAATCAGCCCCAGCATTTT	CAWSAGQNQPQHF
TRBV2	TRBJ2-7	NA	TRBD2	TGTGCCAGCAGTGTGTCTAGCGGGAAAGGTAACGAGCAGTACTTC	CASSVSSGKGNEQYF
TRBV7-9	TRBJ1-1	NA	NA	TGTGCCAGCAGCTTAGACCAGGGACGAGCTTTCTTT	CASSLDQGRAFF
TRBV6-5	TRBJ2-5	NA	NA	TGTGCCAGCAGTTACTCGGACAGTCAAGAGACCCAGTACTTC	CASSYSDSQETQYF
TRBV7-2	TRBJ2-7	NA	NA	TGTGCCAGCAGCTTAGTCCCCGGGACGAGCTACGAGCAGTACTTC	CASSLVPGTSYEQYF
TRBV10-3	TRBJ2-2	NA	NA	TGTGCCATCAGTGAGTTGGACACCGGGGAGCTGTTTTTC	CAISELDTGELFF
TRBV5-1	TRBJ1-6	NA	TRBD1	TGCGCCAGCAGCTTGGCCGAAGGACAGGGCCCACCCCTCCACTTT	CASSLAEGQGPPLHF
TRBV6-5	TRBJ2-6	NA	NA	TGTGCCAGCAGTTACGTCCGATCTGGGGCCAACGTCCTGACTTTC	CASSYVRSGANVLTF
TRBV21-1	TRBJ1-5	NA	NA	TGTGCCAGCAGCAACAGGGACCGGAATCAGCCCCAGCATTTT	CASSNRDRNQPQHF
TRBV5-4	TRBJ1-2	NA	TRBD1	TGTGCCAGCAGCTTGGGTTCCGGACAGGGGAGCTTGGGCTATGGCTACACCTTC	CASSLGSGQGSLGYGYTF
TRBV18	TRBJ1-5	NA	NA	TGTGCCAGCTCACCGGTCCAGGGTGGTCAGCCCCAGCATTTT	CASSPVQGGQPQHF
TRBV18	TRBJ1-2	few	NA	TGTGCCAGCTCACCGCTACCCTCCGTCAATAACTATGGCTACACCTTC	CASSPLPSVNNYGYTF
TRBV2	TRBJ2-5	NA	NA	TGTGCCAGCAGTGACCGGCGGAACCAAGAGACCCAGTACTTC	CASSDRRNQETQYF
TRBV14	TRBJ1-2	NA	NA	TGTGCCAGCAGCCTCGGCCCTCGGACAGCCTATGGCTACACCTTC	CASSLGPRTAYGYTF
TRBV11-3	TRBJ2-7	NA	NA	TGTGCCAGCAGCTTAGTCGCAGGGTCTCGGGAGCAGTACTTC	CASSLVAGSREQYF
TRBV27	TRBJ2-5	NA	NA	TGTGCCAGCAGTTTATCCCGCAGGGGATCGGGCCAAGAGACCCAGTACTTC	CASSLSRRGSGQETQYF
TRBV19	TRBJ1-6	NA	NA	TGTGCCAGTAGTCCAATGCCCGGGACGAACTTCAATTCACCCCTCCACTTT	CASSPMPGTNFNSPLHF
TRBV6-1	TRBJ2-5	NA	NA	TGTGCCAGCAGTGACTTGGGAGAGACCCAGTACTTC	CASSDLGETQYF
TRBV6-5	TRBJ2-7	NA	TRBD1	TGTGCCAGCAGTCGTAAGGGGGCTAACGAGCAGTACTTC	CASSRKGANEQYF
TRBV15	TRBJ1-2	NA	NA	TGTGCCACCAGCAGAGATCGGGAGATTAACTATGGCTACACCTTC	CATSRDREINYGYTF
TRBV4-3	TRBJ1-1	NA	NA	TGCGCCAGCAGCCAAGATGTCCTTAGTACGGGAAGGGGTGAAGCTTTCTTT	CASSQDVLSTGRGEAFF
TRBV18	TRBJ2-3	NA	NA	TGTGCCAGCTCACCAAGGGAAGGGCACACAGATACGCAGTATTTT	CASSPREGHTDTQYF
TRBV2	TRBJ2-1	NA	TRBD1	TGTGCCAGCAGCCCAAGGGGTTGGGGACAGGGAAAGCTAGCGGCTTACAATGAGCAGTTCTTC	CASSPRGWGQGKLAAYNEQFF
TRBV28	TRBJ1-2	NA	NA	TGTGCCTCGAGTCGGGGGGCTGAGAATGGCTACACCTTC	CASSRGAENGYTF
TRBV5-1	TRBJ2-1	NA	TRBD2	TGCGCCAGCAGCATAGGGACTAGCGGGGTCAATGAGCAGTTCTTC	CASSIGTSGVNEQFF
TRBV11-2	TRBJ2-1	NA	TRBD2	TGTGCCAGCAGCTTATACCGCGGGGGAGAGCAGTTCTTC	CASSLYRGGEQFF
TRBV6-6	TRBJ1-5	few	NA	TGTGCCAGCGGCACGGGGAATCAGCCCCAGCATTTT	CASGTGNQPQHF
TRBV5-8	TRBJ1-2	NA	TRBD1	TGTGCCAGCAGCTCCGGGGACAGGAACTATGGCTACACCTTC	CASSSGDRNYGYTF
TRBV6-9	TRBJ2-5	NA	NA	TGTGCCCCCAGACCACCAGAGCGGGCCGTCGGGGAGACCCAGTACTTC	CAPRPPERAVGETQYF
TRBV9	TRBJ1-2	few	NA	TGTGCCAGCAGCGTAGAGGGGACGGGATATGGCTACACCTTC	CASSVEGTGYGYTF
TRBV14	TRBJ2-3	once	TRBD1	TGTGCCAGCAGCTTCGGACAGGGCGCGACAGATACGCAGTATTTT	CASSFGQGATDTQYF
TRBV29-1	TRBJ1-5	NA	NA	TGCAGCGCCGTGGGGCCCGGGGACAATCAGCCCCAGCATTTT	CSAVGPGDNQPQHF
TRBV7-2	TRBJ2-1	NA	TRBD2	TGTGCCAGCAGCTTATTTCGAGCGGGAGGTAGCTCCTACAATGAGCAGTTCTTC	CASSLFRAGGSSYNEQFF
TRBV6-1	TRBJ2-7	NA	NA	TGTGCCAGCAGCGGGGGGCTCCTAACCTACGAGCAGTACTTC	CASSGGLLTYEQYF
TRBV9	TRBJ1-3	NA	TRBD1	TGTGCCAGCAGCGTAGGTACAGGGGAAACTTTCTCTGGAAACACCATATATTTT	CASSVGTGETFSGNTIYF
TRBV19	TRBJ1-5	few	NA	TGTGCCAGTAGTACACAAGGTAGCAATCAGCCCCAGCATTTT	CASSTQGSNQPQHF
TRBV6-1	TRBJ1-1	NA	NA	TGTGCCAGCAGTGAAATTTATACAGATGAAGCTTTCTTT	CASSEIYTDEAFF
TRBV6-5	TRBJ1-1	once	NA	TGTGCCAGCAGTTACCGGCCATCTTCTGAAGCTTTCTTT	CASSYRPSSEAFF
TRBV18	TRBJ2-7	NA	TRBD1	TGTGCCAGCTCACCACGGTCAGGGGGCAACGAGCAGTACTTC	CASSPRSGGNEQYF
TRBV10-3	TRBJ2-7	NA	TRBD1	TGTGCCACCAATAAGGACAGGGGGCAAACCTACGAGCAGTACTTC	CATNKDRGQTYEQYF